The following is a T cell receptor beta chain sequence with its context. The data belong to a study of blood T cell repertoires in COVID-19. For the study at large: Acute and convalescent COVID-19 specimens originated in the United States, Italy and Spain. Nucleic acid was either cDNA or gDNA, and it came from T cells, B-cell-depleted T cells, or PBMCs.

Original analysis: The authors estimated nucleated cell counts from reference gene primer amplification. Data came from immunoSEQ multiplex PCR; TCRdb stores just in-frame clones and leaves some out. Clone size and V and J calls were adopted from that table, with D and trimming inferred from the DNA. The data show 230,000 or so clones, about 91% seen once. The CDR3 has 12 residues. Unmatched junction bases numbered 3, after V lost 3 bases and J lost 8 bases. The source material was peripheral blood. J is TRBJ1-2 and V is TRBV12-3 or TRBV12-4, with TRBD1 matching 7 bases. The receptor was isolated from a woman aged 40 to 49 who had recovered from COVID-19. The CDR3 sequence is CASSFAGGGYTF. CDR3 sequence (DNA): TGTGCCAGCAGTTTTGCAGGGGGAGGCTACACCTTC.